The sequence of this T cell receptor (beta chain) was determined in a study of T cell repertoires in cytomegalovirus infection (dated by TCRdb to between 2018 and 2021). Background on the whole study: The HLA type of each donor mattered for the analysis, because public TCR beta signatures pointed to carriage of CMV infection along with the matching HLA type. The investigation overall reported the following: Carriers of CMV infection plus the relevant HLA type were discriminated by the cumulative frequency of public TCR beta family members in the study cohort and in an independent roughly 350-donor cohort. The ex vivo response was dominated by HLA-C-restricted CMV-specific TCR beta clonotypes, which also provided the single most frequent clonotype in two of eight donors.

This clonotype occurred many times. It has no known antigen specificity. Qualities for individual bases were not recorded, and no much larger clone is one base off. Looking up the germline V gene yields CDR1 SGHTA and CDR2 FQGNSA. Germline trimming: 0 bases from V, 4 bases from J; junction bases outside gene matches: 2. From the cysteine up to the phenylalanine, the CDR3 has a length of 14 residues. Only the CDR3 DNA is retained, 42 bases long and in frame from the first base. Reads for this sample came from an Illumina HiSeq 1500. TCRdb trimmed the raw reads at Q25, called clones with MiXCR and kept productive beta chains. Each entry merges the rows of one CDR3 protein and shows their most common DNA and genes. Here the sample has fewer than 300,000 distinct CDR3 sequences; about 25% occur a single time. The ten largest clones take up approximately 15% of the sample.

The sequencing sample was made of PBMCs. The receptor was derived from a human donor in good health (CMV status not recorded). Some clones in this sample may be carry-over from other donors' samples. The sequence is built from TRBV7-2 and TRBJ2-7, and 8 bases in between align with TRBD1. The nucleotide sequence is given as TGTGCCAGCAGCTTAGCGACAGGGGAATACGAGCAGTACTTC. Translated, this gives CASSLATGEYEQYF.